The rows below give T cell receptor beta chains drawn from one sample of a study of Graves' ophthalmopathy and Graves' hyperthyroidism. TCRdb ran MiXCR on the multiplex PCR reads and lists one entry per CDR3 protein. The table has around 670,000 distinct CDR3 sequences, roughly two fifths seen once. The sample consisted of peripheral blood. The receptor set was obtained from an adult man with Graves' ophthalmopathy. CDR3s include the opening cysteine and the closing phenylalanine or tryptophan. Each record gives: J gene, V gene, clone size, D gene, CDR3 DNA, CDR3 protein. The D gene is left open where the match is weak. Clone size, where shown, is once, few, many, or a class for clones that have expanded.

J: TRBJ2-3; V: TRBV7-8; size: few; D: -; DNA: TGTGCCAGCAGCGCGACCCTAGCGCGTTATACAGATACGCAGTATTTT; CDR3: CASSATLARYTDTQYF
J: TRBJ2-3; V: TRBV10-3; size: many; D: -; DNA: TGTGCCGTTACAGTTCTCACAGATACGCAGTATTTT; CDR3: CAVTVLTDTQYF
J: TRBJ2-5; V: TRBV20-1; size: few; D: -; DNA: TGCAGTGGGACTGGACTTTTTGAAGAGACCCAGTACTTC; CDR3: CSGTGLFEETQYF
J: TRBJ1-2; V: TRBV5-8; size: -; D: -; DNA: TGTGCCAGCAGCTTCGGGCATTACTATGGCTACACCTTC; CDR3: CASSFGHYYGYTF
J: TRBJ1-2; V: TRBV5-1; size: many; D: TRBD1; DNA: TGCGCCAGCAGCTCCGGCGGGGGACAGGGCTTTGGCTACACCTTC; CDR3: CASSSGGGQGFGYTF
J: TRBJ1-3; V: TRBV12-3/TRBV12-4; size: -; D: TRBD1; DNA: TGTGCCAGCAGTGGACAGGGATGGAGTGGAAACACCATATATTTT; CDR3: CASSGQGWSGNTIYF
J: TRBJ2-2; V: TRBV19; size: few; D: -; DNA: TGTGCCAGTAGCCTACGTACAGGGATGTACACCGGGGAGCTGTTTTTT; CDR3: CASSLRTGMYTGELFF
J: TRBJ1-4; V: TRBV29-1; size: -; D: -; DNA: TGCAGCGTTGAAGGGCCCTATCGCTCGTCAACTAATGAAAAACTGTTTTTT; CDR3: CSVEGPYRSSTNEKLFF
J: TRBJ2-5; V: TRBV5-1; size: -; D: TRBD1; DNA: TGCGCCAGCAGCTCCCGGACAGGGGCAGAGACCCAGTACTTC; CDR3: CASSSRTGAETQYF
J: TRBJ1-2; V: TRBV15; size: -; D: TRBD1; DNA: TGTGCCACCAGCGCCACCGGGACAGGCTATGGCTACACCTTC; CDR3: CATSATGTGYGYTF
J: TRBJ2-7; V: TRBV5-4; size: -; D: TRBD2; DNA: TGTGCCAGCAGCTTGTTAGGGGCGGGGGGATTTACCTACGAGCAGTACTTC; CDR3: CASSLLGAGGFTYEQYF
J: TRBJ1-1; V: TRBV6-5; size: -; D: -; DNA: TGTGCCAGCAGTGATAATTCAATCGAAGCTTTCTTT; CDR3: CASSDNSIEAFF
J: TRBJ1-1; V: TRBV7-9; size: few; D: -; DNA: TGCGCCAGCAGCTTGGAACGCCGGGAATTTCTTCGGGCTTTCTTT; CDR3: CASSLERREFLRAFF
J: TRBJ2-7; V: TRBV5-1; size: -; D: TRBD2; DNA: TGCGCCAGCAGCCGGACTAGCGCATCCTTCTACGAGCAGTACTTC; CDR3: CASSRTSASFYEQYF
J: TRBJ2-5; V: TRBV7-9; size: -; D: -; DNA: TGTGCCAGCAGTTTACGAGCCCTCCAAGAGACCCAGTACTTC; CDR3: CASSLRALQETQYF
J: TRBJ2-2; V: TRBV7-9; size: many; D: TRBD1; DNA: TGTGCCAGCAACAGGGGGTTTGGAACCGGGGAGCTGTTTTTT; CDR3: CASNRGFGTGELFF
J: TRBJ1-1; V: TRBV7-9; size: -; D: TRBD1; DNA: TGTGCCAGCAGCCAAGGACAGGGTAGTTCAGCTTTCTTT; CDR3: CASSQGQGSSAFF
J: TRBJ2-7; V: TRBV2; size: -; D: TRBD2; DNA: TGTGCCAGCACCGGACTAGCGGGAGCTCACGAGCAGTACTTC; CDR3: CASTGLAGAHEQYF
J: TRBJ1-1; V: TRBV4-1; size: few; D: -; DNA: TGCGCCAGCAGCCCTGGACAAGGGCTTTCTGAAGCTTTCTTT; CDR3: CASSPGQGLSEAFF
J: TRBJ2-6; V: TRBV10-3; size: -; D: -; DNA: TGTGCCTCCGTGAGAGGGGGGGGCAACGGGGCCAACGTCCTGACTTTC; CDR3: CASVRGGGNGANVLTF
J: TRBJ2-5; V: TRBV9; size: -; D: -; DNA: TGTGCCAGCAATCTCGGGAGCCCTCAAGAGACCCAGTACTTC; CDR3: CASNLGSPQETQYF
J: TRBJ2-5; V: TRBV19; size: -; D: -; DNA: TGTGCCAGTAGTATAGGAGACACCCAAGAGACCCAGTACTTC; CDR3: CASSIGDTQETQYF
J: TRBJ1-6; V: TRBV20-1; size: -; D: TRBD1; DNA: TGCAGTGCTCGCGCCCCGGACAGGGGAAATTCACCCCTCCACTTT; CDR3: CSARAPDRGNSPLHF